The 12 T cell receptor beta chains reported below all come from one sample, sequenced in a study of response to subunit inactivated influenza vaccine. TCRdb reanalysed the RT-PCR reads using MiXCR and keeps one entry per CDR3 protein. Of around 600,000 distinct CDR3 sequences in the sample, approximately 10% were seen once. These sequences were also reported in another study, on T cells expressing NK-cell markers. That source notes: 5'RACE template switching built TCR beta cDNA with unique molecular identifiers.

This sample comprised PBMCs from blood, obtained on the day of vaccination. The receptors were gathered from a man aged 50 or older who received an inactivated influenza vaccine.

This clonotype has ten or more counts. The genes are TRBV7-2 and TRBJ2-3; 7 positions match TRBD2. Germline loops: CDR1 SGHTA, CDR2 FQGNSA. The V segment lost 5 bases and the J segment 5 bases; nucleotides outside the gene matches: 7. CDR3 size: 14 residues. This CDR3 reads CASSRSGVEDTQYF. The CDR3 region has the DNA TGTGCCAGCAGCCGCAGCGGGGTGGAAGATACGCAGTATTTT.

This clonotype was seen at least ten times. The V call is TRBV7-9, the J call TRBJ2-7; the D is unclear. The CDR3 is made up of 13 amino acids. CDR1 is SEHNR and CDR2 is FQNEAQ in the germline V gene (reference sequence). The CDR3 reads CASLAENSYEQYF. The CDR3 DNA follows: TGTGCGAGCTTGGCGGAGAACTCCTACGAGCAGTACTTC.

The chain employs TRBV29-1 and TRBJ1-1; the D is unclear. Germline assignment: CDR1 SQVTM and CDR2 ANQGSEA. The CDR3 has 13 amino acids. Trimming removed 3 bases from V and 0 bases from J, with 8 bases in between. CDR3 DNA sequence: TGCAGCGTTGATGGGAGCATGAACACTGAAGCTTTCTTT. It specifies CSVDGSMNTEAFF.

The chain combines TRBV27 with TRBJ2-7, with D possibly being TRBD1 (7 bases). V was cut by 7 bases and J by 1 base, with 14 bases left in between. Germline V CDR1 and CDR2: MNHEY, SMNVEV (reference sequence). The CDR3 is 14 amino acids. CDR3 in DNA: TGTGCCAGCATGGGCAGGGGGGAATCCTACGAGCAGTACTTC. It translates to CASMGRGESYEQYF.

This clonotype was observed at least ten times. For the CDR3, the DNA is TGCGCCAGCAGCTTGGACCCAGGGGCAAATCAGCCCCAGCATTTT. This codes for CASSLDPGANQPQHF. This chain joins TRBV5-1 and TRBJ1-5, with D possibly being TRBD1 (6 bases). This CDR3 is built from 15 residues. Germline V gene lookup returns CDR1 SGHRS and CDR2 YFSETQ. The V end lost 0 bases, the J end lost 4 bases, and 11 bases lay between the germline ends.

V and J are TRBV6-2 or TRBV6-3 and TRBJ2-2; 7 bases match TRBD2. The germline CDR1 and CDR2 sequences are MNHEY and SVGEGT. The CDR3 extends over 16 amino acids. V shed 4 bases, J shed 1 base, and the junction held 6 bases outside the gene matches. In DNA form, the CDR3 reads TGTGCCAGCAGTTGGGGAGGGCTACAGAACACCGGGGAGCTGTTTTTT. This translates into CASSWGGLQNTGELFF.

This clonotype appeared a few times. The rearrangement joins TRBV12-3 or TRBV12-4 to TRBJ1-5; 7 bases match TRBD1. J was trimmed by 7 bases and V by 6 bases; bases with no gene match: 6. This CDR3 region has 13 residues. CDR3 sequence reads: CASRQGQSQPQHF. CDR3 nucleotides: TGTGCCAGCAGACAGGGGCAAAGCCAGCCCCAGCATTTT.

This clonotype was seen ten or more times. The genes are TRBV3-1 and TRBJ2-1; 8 bases match TRBD2. The J segment lost 5 bases and the V segment lost 4 bases, leaving 10 bases of the junction unmatched. CDR1 and CDR2 from the germline V gene are LGHDT and YNNKEL (reference sequence). CDR3 size: 16 residues. The chain's CDR3 is CASSRGLARSHNEQFF. The DNA for the CDR3 is TGTGCCAGCAGCCGAGGACTAGCTCGTAGCCACAATGAGCAGTTCTTC.

The chain recombines TRBV14 with TRBJ2-2; 8 nucleotides align to TRBD1. This CDR3 contains 15 residues. V was pared by 5 bases and J by 4 bases, with 6 bases of the junction left unmatched. CDR1 and CDR2 from the germline V gene are SGHDN and FVKESK. Here the CDR3 reads CASSSRGPATGELFF. The CDR3 nucleotides read TGTGCCAGCAGCTCCAGGGGGCCCGCCACCGGGGAGCTGTTTTTT. The full variable domain, with the rest looked up from reference TRBV14 and TRBJ2-2, is EAGVTQFPSHSVIEKGQTVTLRCDPISGHDNLYWYRRVMGKEIKFLLHFVKESKQDESGMPNNRFLAERTGGTYSTLKVQPAELEDSGVYFCASSSRGPATGELFFGEGSRLTVL.

This clonotype was picked up a small number of times. The J gene is TRBJ2-7, the V gene TRBV4-3, with TRBD1 identical over 9 bases. Germline V gives CDR1 LGHNA, CDR2 YSLEER. There are 16 residues in the CDR3. The junction had 6 bases not matched to a gene; V was cut back by 0 bases and J by 3 bases. CDR3 region: CASSQDFGQGFYEQYF. CDR3 bases: TGCGCCAGCAGCCAAGATTTCGGACAGGGGTTCTACGAGCAGTACTTC.

This clonotype was counted ten times or more. This chain uses TRBV29-1 with TRBJ2-2; D is possibly TRBD2 (5 bases). The CDR3 extends over 15 amino acids. Germline assignment: CDR1 SQVTM and CDR2 ANQGSEA. Between the trimmed V and J ends, which lost 2 bases and 3 bases, there was a span of 13 bases. The CDR3 protein is CSVEWLGKHTGELFF. CDR3 DNA sequence: TGCAGCGTTGAATGGCTCGGGAAACACACCGGGGAGCTGTTTTTT.

As concerns this clonotype: A junction end diverges from the germline sequence, so it may reflect a read error. The rearrangement joins TRBV5-4 to TRBJ2-3; D ambiguous. The CDR3 sequence is 16 residues long. The germline V gene encodes CDR1 SGHNT and CDR2 YYREEE (reference sequence). The CDR3 DNA follows: TGTGCCAGCAGCCGAGGTCTCATGACGAGCACAGATACCCAGTATTTT. Translated, it gives CASSRGLMTSTDTQYF.